These 31 T cell receptor beta chains originate from one sample sequenced in a study of CD8 T cells in ankylosing spondylitis. TCRdb analysed the 5' RACE reads with MiXCR anew, one entry per CDR3 protein. This sample yields 350,000 to 400,000 distinct CDR3 sequences, of which 20% are seen a single time; about an eighth belongs to the top ten. Sequenced input: blood, either unsorted or a sorted T cell fraction (not recorded which). All receptors derive from a male donor with ankylosing spondylitis or in good health (not recorded which).

A note on this clonotype: The junction departs from germline at one end; a sequencing error may be responsible. This rearrangement joins TRBV2 to TRBJ2-7, with 7 bases that match TRBD1. This CDR3 is built from 15 residues. Germline CDR1 reads SNHLY; CDR2 reads FYNNEI. Here the CDR3 reads CANSEPTGVVYEQYF. CDR3 bases: TGTGCCAACAGTGAACCCACAGGGGTAGTCTACGAGCAGTACTTC.

Ten or more counts support this clonotype. The gene calls are TRBV24-1 and TRBJ2-1; D may be TRBD2 (6 bases). In germline, CDR1 is KGHDR, CDR2 SFDVKD. The ends were cut back, 5 bases at V and 7 bases at J, with 8 bases in the middle. The length of the CDR3 is 12 residues. The CDR3 DNA follows: TGTGCCACCAGTGTGGAGGGGAATGAGCAGTTCTTC. This codes for CATSVEGNEQFF.

This clonotype was detected only a few times. The V and J genes are TRBV7-8 and TRBJ1-2; no firm D call. The germline gives CDR1 SGHVS, CDR2 FQNEAQ. With 5 bases removed from V and 3 bases from J, the gap between germline ends came to 19 bases. This CDR3 is built from 16 residues. The CDR3 region is CASSPPSAWVDYGYTF. CDR3 nucleotide sequence: TGTGCCAGCAGCCCCCCCAGCGCCTGGGTGGACTATGGCTACACCTTC.

The chain uses TRBV28 and TRBJ2-4; no firm D call. CDR3 length: 16 amino acids. Germline assignment: CDR1 MDHEN and CDR2 SYDVKM. V was clipped by 1 base and J by 3 bases, with 13 bases between them. In DNA form, the CDR3 reads TGTGCCAGCAGTTTATCCCTGACGTTCGGCAAAAACATTCAGTACTTC. Its protein is CASSLSLTFGKNIQYF. The variable domain in full, completed from reference TRBV28 and TRBJ2-4, reads DVKVTQSSRYLVKRTGEKVFLECVQDMDHENMFWYRQDPGLGLRLIYFSYDVKMKEKGDIPEGYSVSREKKERFSLILESASTNQTSMYLCASSLSLTFGKNIQYFGAGTRLSVL.

This clonotype was observed a few times. The chain joins TRBV13 to TRBJ2-7; 11 nucleotides line up with TRBD2. Trimming took 0 bases from V and 3 from J; bases not matched to a gene: 4. The CDR3 is made up of 16 amino acids. Germline CDR1 and CDR2: PRHDT and FYEKMQ (reference sequence). This CDR3 is CASSLGTSGALYEQYF. The CDR3 DNA is TGTGCCAGCAGCTTAGGGACTAGCGGGGCGCTCTACGAGCAGTACTTC. Full variable domain (missing parts from reference TRBV13 and TRBJ2-7): AAGVIQSPRHLIKEKRETATLKCYPIPRHDTVYWYQQGPGQDPQFLISFYEKMQSDKGSIPDRFSAQQFSDYHSELNMSSLELGDSALYFCASSLGTSGALYEQYFGPGTRLTVT.

This clonotype was counted only a few times. CDR3 in DNA: TGTGCCAGCAGTGAGACATCAAATTCACCCCTCCACTTT. Its protein product is CASSETSNSPLHF. The J gene is TRBJ1-6, the V gene TRBV28, with D hard to call. Germline lookup yields CDR1 MDHEN and CDR2 SYDVKM. The V and J ends lost 5 bases and 7 bases respectively, with 9 bases between them. The CDR3 contains 13 residues.

The gene calls are TRBV7-8 and TRBJ2-5; 7 bases align to TRBD2. Trimming removed 7 bases from V and 7 bases from J; junction bases left unmatched: 9. This CDR3 is 13 amino acids long. Germline-derived CDR1 and CDR2 are SGHVS and FQNEAQ. The CDR3 protein is CASTPRGGVTQYF. Written as DNA, the CDR3 is TGTGCCAGCACCCCCCGCGGGGGAGTGACCCAGTACTTC.

This clonotype was seen a few times. The chain joins TRBV10-2 to TRBJ2-7; a possible D gene is TRBD2 (7 bases). This CDR3 contains 14 residues. The V and J ends lost 0 bases and 4 bases respectively, with 10 bases between them. The germline CDR1 and CDR2 sequences are WSHSY and SAAADI. The CDR3 reads CASSESGRGYEQYF. For the CDR3, the DNA is TGCGCCAGCAGTGAGTCAGGGAGGGGGTACGAGCAGTACTTC.

In this sample, this clonotype turned up many times. The rearrangement uses TRBV12-3 or TRBV12-4 and TRBJ2-5; 7 bases are a match to TRBD1. The CDR3 runs 13 residues. Trimming removed 3 bases from V and 3 bases from J; junction bases left unmatched: 1. CDR3 amino acids: CASSFGTEETQYF. CDR3 nucleotide sequence: TGTGCCAGCAGTTTCGGGACAGAAGAGACCCAGTACTTC.

This clonotype was counted only a few times. The chain employs TRBV5-5 and TRBJ2-7; TRBD1 matches at 9 bases. Trimming at V came to 3 bases and at J to 11 bases, leaving 9 bases not matched to a gene. CDR3 size: 13 residues. The germline gives CDR1 SGHKS, CDR2 YYEKEE (reference sequence). DNA for the CDR3: TGTGCCAGCAGCTCATCAAGGACAGGGGTGGAGTACTTC. Translating gives CASSSSRTGVEYF.

The chain joins TRBV7-9 to TRBJ2-2; TRBD1 aligns across 7 bases. The length of the CDR3 is 14 residues. CDR1 and CDR2 (germline): SEHNR, FQNEAQ (reference sequence). V was clipped by 8 bases and J by 7 bases; unmatched bases: 10. As DNA, the CDR3 is TGTGCCAGCCAATCAGGGGGTAGTGACGGGGAGCTGTTTTTT. Translation: CASQSGGSDGELFF.

V gene TRBV29-1 combines with J gene TRBJ2-1; TRBD1 or TRBD2 may be the D gene (6 bases each). CDR1 is SQVTM, CDR2 ANQGSEA, per germline. The V end lost 5 bases, the J end lost 5 bases, and 16 bases lay between the germline ends. This CDR3 is built from 14 residues. CDR3: CSVHLLRDNNEQFF. CDR3 DNA sequence: TGCAGCGTTCATTTGCTGCGGGACAACAATGAGCAGTTCTTC.

The rearrangement joins TRBV29-1 to TRBJ2-3; D call uncertain. CDR1 and CDR2 from the germline V gene are SQVTM and ANQGSEA. The CDR3 is 13 residues long. V lost 4 bases, J lost 6 bases, and 14 bases lay in between. This chain's CDR3 is CSVVRPNEDTQYF. CDR3 sequence (DNA): TGCAGCGTTGTAAGGCCCAATGAGGATACGCAGTATTTT.

The rearrangement joins TRBV27 to TRBJ2-5; 8 positions agree with TRBD2. From germline, CDR1 is MNHEY and CDR2 SMNVEV (reference sequence). The CDR3 covers 14 residues. Trimming cost V 5 bases and J 7 bases; bases outside gene matches: 9. The CDR3 spells CASSPLAGRGTQYF. The CDR3 DNA reads as TGTGCCAGCAGTCCATTAGCGGGACGGGGGACCCAGTACTTC.

This rearrangement joins TRBV7-9 to TRBJ2-7; TRBD1 matches 7 bases. The CDR3 has 15 residues. CDR1 and CDR2 from the germline V gene are SEHNR and FQNEAQ (reference sequence). V shed 6 bases and J 4 bases; nucleotides not matched to a gene: 12. CDR3: CASSSSRDSFYEQYF. The CDR3, as DNA: TGTGCCAGCAGTTCGAGCCGGGACAGTTTTTACGAGCAGTACTTC.

This clonotype was recorded a few times. The rearrangement uses TRBV6-4 and TRBJ2-7; 7 nucleotides match TRBD1. The V gene's germline CDR1 is MRHNA and CDR2 SNTAGT. CDR3 length: 11 residues. Trimming cost V 10 bases and J 7 bases; bases outside gene matches: 7. CDR3 DNA sequence: TGTGCCAATAACTCCAGGGGGGAGCAGTACTTC. The encoded protein is CANNSRGEQYF.

In its sample, this clonotype was seen a few times. The chain joins TRBV5-1 to TRBJ2-1; a possible D gene is TRBD1 (5 bases). The CDR3 consists of 16 residues. Germline V gene lookup returns CDR1 SGHRS and CDR2 YFSETQ. Trimming removed 0 bases at V and 4 bases at J, with 14 bases between. The CDR3 DNA reads TGCGCCAGCAGCTTGGAAGGGGTGGTGTCTTACAATGAGCAGTTCTTC. This encodes CASSLEGVVSYNEQFF. Together with reference TRBV5-1 and TRBJ2-1, the CDR3 gives the full variable domain: KAGVTQTPRYLIKTRGQQVTLSCSPISGHRSVSWYQQTPGQGLQFLFEYFSETQRNKGNFPGRFSGRQFSNSRSEMNVSTLELGDSALYLCASSLEGVVSYNEQFFGPGTRLTVL.

This clonotype has only a few counts. This chain joins TRBV28 and TRBJ1-2; D is unresolved. Trimming removed 3 bases at V and 8 bases at J, with 16 bases between. The CDR3 has 14 residues. Germline V gene lookup returns CDR1 MDHEN and CDR2 SYDVKM. The CDR3 spells CASSFVPPKEGYTF. The CDR3 coding sequence is TGTGCCAGCAGTTTTGTTCCACCGAAGGAGGGCTACACCTTC.

The sample holds a few counts of this clonotype. This sequence joins TRBV7-9 and TRBJ2-7; the D gene is possibly TRBD1 (5 bases). The CDR3 spans 14 residues. CDR1 and CDR2 (germline): SEHNR, FQNEAQ (reference sequence). V was cut by 5 bases and J by 3 bases, with 14 bases left in between. The CDR3 DNA follows: TGTGCCAGCAGCCCCCCTGGGGCTAACTACGAGCAGTACTTC. Protein product: CASSPPGANYEQYF.

This clonotype has only a few counts. This chain uses TRBV7-2 with TRBJ1-2; TRBD1 is a possible D gene (5 bases). Trimming removed 2 bases at V and 0 bases at J, with 7 bases between. Germline V gene lookup returns CDR1 SGHTA and CDR2 FQGNSA. The CDR3 spans 14 residues. CDR3 sequence: CASSLWGANYGYTF. The DNA for the CDR3 is TGTGCCAGCAGCTTATGGGGGGCTAACTATGGCTACACCTTC.

This clonotype was recorded a few times. The V and J genes are TRBV28 and TRBJ2-7, with D perhaps being TRBD1 or TRBD2 (5 bases each). V lost 10 bases and J 6 bases, leaving 19 bases between the germline ends. Germline V gene sequence: CDR1 MDHEN, CDR2 SYDVKM. The CDR3 is 13 residues long. The CDR3 DNA reads TGTGCCACCACGGGACGGGCCTTCATCGAGCAGTACTTC. It is translated as CATTGRAFIEQYF.

The rearrangement links TRBV29-1 to TRBJ1-3, with 9 bases aligning to TRBD1. With 7 bases clipped from V and 0 bases from J, the junction kept 7 bases outside the gene matches. CDR1 SQVTM and CDR2 ANQGSEA come from the germline V gene. The CDR3 runs to 15 residues. The CDR3 DNA reads TGCAGCGGCAGGACAGGGGTCAACTCTGGAAACACCATATATTTT. Amino acids: CSGRTGVNSGNTIYF.

This chain connects TRBV2 to TRBJ2-1; 8 positions agree with TRBD1. Germline V gives CDR1 SNHLY, CDR2 FYNNEI. The CDR3 has 15 residues. J gave up 9 bases and V 1 base, and 8 bases lay outside the gene matches. The CDR3 nucleotides read TGTGCCAGCAGTGAAGGGGACAGGAACAGGGGTGAGCAGTTCTTC. This gives the protein CASSEGDRNRGEQFF.

The J gene is TRBJ1-1, the V gene TRBV4-1; D not certain. This CDR3 has 13 amino acids. Per germline, CDR1 MGHRA and CDR2 YSYEKL. V lost 1 base and J 3 bases, leaving 6 bases between the germline ends. The CDR3 region is CASSQGSYTEAFF. The CDR3 DNA reads TGCGCCAGCAGCCAAGGCAGCTACACTGAAGCTTTCTTT.

In the case of this clonotype: Its ends do not fully match the called genes, so a read error is possible. The chain joins TRBV2 to TRBJ2-2; unclear D gene. The CDR3 loop spans 15 amino acids. In germline, CDR1 is SNHLY, CDR2 FYNNEI. Here the CDR3 DNA reads TGTGCCAGCACCGACAACGGATATGACACCTGGGAGCTGTTTTTT. Protein: CASTDNGYDTWELFF.

This clonotype was observed a few times. The chain couples TRBV12-3 or TRBV12-4 to TRBJ2-7, with TRBD1 identical over 11 bases. V lost 1 base to trimming and J lost 4 bases; unmatched junction nucleotides: 6. This CDR3 region has 16 residues. The CDR3 region is CASSLVAGTGGYEQYF. In nucleotides, the CDR3 is TGTGCCAGCAGTTTAGTGGCCGGGACAGGGGGTTACGAGCAGTACTTC.

This clonotype turned up a few times. V usage is TRBV12-3 or TRBV12-4 and J usage is TRBJ2-3; D may match TRBD1 or TRBD2 (5 bases each). The V end was cut by 5 bases, the J end by 2 bases, with 11 bases between. The CDR3 is 14 amino acids. The CDR3 DNA reads as TGTGCCAGCAGTCCCTGGGACGCCACAGATACGCAGTATTTT. This gives the protein CASSPWDATDTQYF.

This sequence joins TRBV24-1 and TRBJ2-2; the match to TRBD1 covers 9 bases. J gave up 3 bases and V 4 bases, and 2 bases lay outside the gene matches. The CDR3 length is 15 residues. CDR1 and CDR2 (germline): KGHDR, SFDVKD. The chain's CDR3 is CATSEQGAYTGELFF. In nucleotides, the CDR3 is TGTGCCACCAGTGAACAGGGGGCCTACACCGGGGAGCTGTTTTTT.

The V and J genes are TRBV20-1 and TRBJ2-1; possibly TRBD2 for D (6 bases). CDR3 size: 12 residues. The germline V gene encodes CDR1 DFQATT and CDR2 SNEGSKA (reference sequence). Trimming stripped 4 bases from V and 8 bases from J, with 12 bases between. The CDR3 spells CSANRGSDEQFF. CDR3 nucleotides: TGCAGTGCTAACCGGGGGAGCGATGAGCAGTTCTTC.

This clonotype was counted only a few times. This rearrangement joins TRBV7-9 to TRBJ2-1; perhaps TRBD1 as D (7 bases). Trimming removed 7 bases from V and 10 bases from J, with 20 bases in between. In germline, CDR1 is SEHNR, CDR2 FQNEAQ (reference sequence). The CDR3 is 14 amino acids. The CDR3 DNA follows: TGTGCCAGCACCCAGCCAGGGGGGAGTGAAGAGCAGTTCTTC. Encoded protein: CASTQPGGSEEQFF.

The chain carries TRBV6-5 and TRBJ1-5, with a weak D call TRBD1 (5 bases). Trimming took off 6 bases at V and 4 bases at J, with 16 bases between the two ends. The CDR3 runs 15 residues. Looked up from germline, CDR1 is MNHEY and CDR2 is SVGAGI. CDR3: CASSSSNRGNQPQHF. CDR3 sequence (DNA): TGTGCCAGCAGCTCCTCTAATCGGGGGAATCAGCCCCAGCATTTT.